The clone carrying this T cell receptor beta chain has only a few counts. The time point denotes: patch test 1, 2 weeks after DPC sensitization. Sample treatment: therapeutic diphenylcyclopropenone sensitization with weekly scalp DPC. During construction of the library, unique molecular identifiers were attached to individual cDNA molecules for quantitative, reproducible TCR counting. TCRdb re-analysed the RACE reads in MiXCR, keeping a single row per CDR3 protein. This table holds roughly 200,000 distinct CDR3 sequences, under 25% found once. The data derive from a study of human T cells and chemical hapten exposure. The CDR3 spans 15 residues. V gave up 2 bases and J gave up 5 bases; unmatched junction bases: 4. Germline V gives CDR1 MNHEY, CDR2 SVGAGI.

The clonotype was recovered from a woman in her forties or fifties with alopecia areata. Some clones in this sample may be carry-over from other donors' samples. The chain employs TRBV6-5 and TRBJ2-1; 9 positions agree with TRBD2. The sample was whole blood, taken in connection with sensitization to the hapten diphenylcyclopropenone (DPC). The CDR3 DNA follows: TGTGCCAGCAGTTACATGATAGCGGGAGACAATGAGCAGTTCTTC. Amino acid sequence: CASSYMIAGDNEQFF.